The source of this T cell receptor beta chain is a study of monozygotic twins with inflammatory bowel disease. Using the 5' RACE reads, TCRdb records one entry per CDR3 protein without DNA. Its table records fewer than 200,000 distinct CDR3 sequences. Looked up from germline, CDR1 is SGDLS and CDR2 is YYNGEE. This CDR3 spans 14 amino acids. The chain employs TRBV9 and TRBJ2-1; absent DNA, TCRdb's TRBD1 call cannot be checked. The sequenced sample was blood. This receptor was identified in a human donor with ulcerative colitis or Crohn's disease, or a healthy co-twin of an affected twin (not recorded which). The CDR3 spells CASSDEGGSNEQFF.